Each of the 20 T cell receptor beta chains below was sequenced from the same sample in a study of T cells in women clearing cervical HPV infection. Assay: immunoSEQ multiplex PCR; the TCRdb copy retains only in-frame clones and omits some. The table gives approximately 37,000 clones; the top ten clones make up roughly 5.8% of it. Sequencing was performed on blood buffy coat. The origin of the receptors is a woman between 18 and 70 years old with a cervical HPV16 infection that either progressed to CIN3+ or cleared (not recorded which).

Turning to this clone: The read finishes 3 residues shy of the CDR3 end, and the germline J gene is used to complete it. V and J are TRBV28 and TRBJ2-2; 8 bases align to TRBD1. The CDR3 spans 16 residues. Per germline, CDR1 MDHEN and CDR2 SYDVKM. Losses at the gene ends were 1 base for V and 3 bases for J; bases not matched to a gene: 4. This CDR3 reads CASSLLSGGDTGELFF. Incomplete CDR3 DNA: TGTGCCAGCAGTTTATTATCAGGGGGCGACACCGGGGAG.

The covered CDR3 bases are TGCAGCGTTGAAGATTCTGAGCGGGGGACCGGGGAG. Amino acids: CSVEDSERGTGE. The whole CDR3 protein is CSVEDSERGTGELFF. This chain uses TRBV29-1 with TRBJ2-2; 8 bases align to TRBD2. Sequencing ends 3 residues short of the CDR3 end; the germline J gene provides the rest. Trimming cost V 0 bases and J 5 bases; bases outside gene matches: 5. There are 15 residues in the CDR3. Germline V lookup: CDR1 SQVTM, CDR2 ANQGSEA.

For this clone: From the germline J gene comes the end of the CDR3, since the read stops 3 residues before it. This sequence joins TRBV5-1 and TRBJ2-7; D ambiguous. With 0 bases removed from V and 0 bases from J, the gap between germline ends came to 13 bases. This CDR3 has 16 amino acids. Per germline, CDR1 SGHRS and CDR2 YFSETQ. CDR3 in amino acids: CASSLESAMSSYEQYF. The sequenced part of the CDR3 DNA is TGCGCCAGCAGCTTGGAGTCTGCTATGAGCTCCTACGAG.

With respect to this clone: The sequence runs out 3 residues before the end of the CDR3; the remainder is reconstructed from the germline J gene. This chain connects TRBV14 to TRBJ1-1; tentatively, D is TRBD1 (5 bases). V lost 4 bases to trimming and J lost 5 bases, with 17 bases between them. The germline gives CDR1 SGHDN, CDR2 FVKESK. This CDR3 is built from 15 residues. This CDR3 is CASSLLDPGLTEAFF. CDR3 bases read: TGTGCCAGCAGCCTCCTGGACCCAGGGTTGACTGAA. The entire variable domain, with the rest obtained from reference TRBV14 and TRBJ1-1, is as follows: EAGVTQFPSHSVIEKGQTVTLRCDPISGHDNLYWYRRVMGKEIKFLLHFVKESKQDESGMPNNRFLAERTGGTYSTLKVQPAELEDSGVYFCASSLLDPGLTEAFFGQGTRLTVV.

In the case of this clone: A read error may account for a junction end that differs from germline. The same CDR3 is also encoded by other DNA sequences in this sample. CDR3 DNA (partial): TGCGCCAGCAGCTTGGGGGCAGGGAGCCCAGCTGGGAAAAACACG. As protein: CASSLGAGSPAGKNT. The full-length CDR3 reads as CASSLGAGSPAGKNTIYF. The chain has TRBV5-1 and TRBJ1-3, with a possible D match to TRBD1 (5 bases). Coverage ceases 3 residues before the CDR3 finishes, and the germline J gene fills in the end. Germline V lookup: CDR1 SGHRS, CDR2 YFSETQ. The CDR3 runs 18 residues.

A remark on this clone: The read gets to within 3 residues of the CDR3 end, and the germline J gene fills in the rest. The chain employs TRBV2 and TRBJ2-7, with D perhaps TRBD1 or TRBD2 (6 bases each). This CDR3 has 14 residues. Germline values: CDR1 SNHLY, CDR2 FYNNEI. V lost 6 bases, J lost 3 bases, and 15 bases lay in between. The sequenced part of the CDR3 DNA is TGTGCCAGCAGGGGCGGGACACCCAACTACGAG. Amino acid sequence: CASRGGTPNYE. The full CDR3 protein reads CASRGGTPNYEQYF.

As concerns this clone: The CDR3 goes on 3 residues after the read ends, and that part is filled in from the germline J gene. The genes are TRBV7-9 and TRBJ1-2, with unresolved D. Looked up from germline, CDR1 is SEHNR and CDR2 is FQNEAQ (reference sequence). There are 12 residues in the CDR3. The part of the CDR3 DNA that was read is TGTGCCAGCAGCTTAAATACAGATACC. Its protein is CASSLNTDT. The whole CDR3 is CASSLNTDTYTF.

As for this clone: The read ends 3 residues before the CDR3 terminus; that terminus is restored from the germline J gene. The J gene is TRBJ2-7, the V gene TRBV5-6, with 9 bases identical to TRBD2. Germline V gene data show CDR1 as SGHDT and CDR2 as YYEEEE. This CDR3 comprises 15 residues. V shed 0 bases and J 6 bases; nucleotides not matched to a gene: 7. The CDR3 loop reads CASSLGLAGFGEQYF. CDR3 bases read: TGTGCCAGCAGCTTGGGGCTAGCGGGATTTGGCGAG. The variable domain in full, completed from reference TRBV5-6 and TRBJ2-7, reads DAGVTQSPTHLIKTRGQQVTLRCSPKSGHDTVSWYQQALGQGPQFIFQYYEEEERQRGNFPDRFSGHQFPNYSSELNVNALLLGDSALYLCASSLGLAGFGEQYFGPGTRLTVT.

In the case of this clone: The CDR3 end lies 3 residues beyond the end of the read and is filled in from the germline J gene. The chain carries TRBV30 and TRBJ2-3; 7 positions agree with TRBD1. Germline CDR1 is GTSNPN and CDR2 is SVGIG (reference sequence). CDR3 length equals 16 residues. CDR3 sequence reads: CAWGKQGISGNRPQYF. The DNA read from the CDR3 is TGTGCCTGGGGAAAACAGGGGATTTCGGGCAATCGGCCG. Full variable domain (rest looked up from reference TRBV30 and TRBJ2-3): SQTIHQWPATLVQPVGSPLSLECTVEGTSNPNLYWYRQAAGRGLQLLFYSVGIGQISSEVPQNLSASRPQDRQFILSSKKLLLSDSGFYLCAWGKQGISGNRPQYFGPGTRLTVL.

CDR3 amino acids: CASSQKAEADTQYF. CDR3 bases read: TGTGCCAGTAGTCAAAAAGCGGAGGCAGATACG. This chain joins TRBV19 and TRBJ2-3; possibly TRBD2 for D (5 bases). The DNA ends 3 residues before the CDR3 does, and the rest of the CDR3 is filled in from the germline J gene. Deletions cut 5 bases from V and 4 bases from J, with 13 bases between. CDR1 and CDR2 from the germline V gene are LNHDA and SQIVND (reference sequence). CDR3 length: 14 residues.

On this clone itself: The read is 3 residues too short to cover the CDR3 end, so that end is filled in from the germline J gene. This chain connects TRBV5-1 to TRBJ1-2; D may be TRBD1 (6 bases). Between the trimmed V and J ends, which lost 1 base and 7 bases, there was a span of 14 bases. CDR3 length equals 14 residues. CDR1 and CDR2 from the germline V gene are SGHRS and YFSETQ. The part of the CDR3 DNA that was read is TGCGCCAGCAGCTTGAAGGGGGTTAACGCTGGC. It is translated as CASSLKGVNAG. The entire CDR3 protein reads CASSLKGVNAGYTF. The full variable domain, in which reference TRBV5-1 and TRBJ1-2 provide the parts outside the CDR3, is KAGVTQTPRYLIKTRGQQVTLSCSPISGHRSVSWYQQTPGQGLQFLFEYFSETQRNKGNFPGRFSGRQFSNSRSEMNVSTLELGDSALYLCASSLKGVNAGYTFGSGTRLTVV.

Comment on this clone: The read halts 3 residues ahead of the CDR3 end, with the missing end drawn from the germline J gene. This chain uses TRBV7-9 with TRBJ2-1; the D is unclear. V lost 2 bases and J lost 5, with 10 bases in between. This CDR3 is built from 14 residues. Looked up from germline, CDR1 is SEHNR and CDR2 is FQNEAQ (reference sequence). CDR3 DNA, as far as it was read: TGTGCCAGCAGCTTAAGGGTCAGAAACAATGAG. Protein: CASSLRVRNNE. The entire CDR3 protein reads CASSLRVRNNEQFF.

With respect to this clone: Coverage ceases 3 residues before the CDR3 finishes, and the germline J gene fills in the end. The V gene is TRBV20-1, the J gene TRBJ1-1, with 8 bases that match TRBD1. Germline CDR1 DFQATT, CDR2 SNEGSKA (reference sequence). This CDR3 region has 15 residues. V gave up 1 base and J gave up 4 bases; unmatched junction bases: 8. The CDR3 DNA, read in part, is TGCAGTGCTAGAGTTGCCCAGGGGGCTGGCACTGAA. Its protein product is CSARVAQGAGTE. The whole CDR3 reads CSARVAQGAGTEAFF.

As regards this clone: With the read ending 3 residues before the CDR3 end, the germline J gene is used to fill in that end. The chain employs TRBV5-1 and TRBJ2-2, with a tentative D call TRBD1 (6 bases). CDR1 is SGHRS and CDR2 is YFSETQ in the germline V gene. This CDR3 comprises 15 residues. CDR3 bases read: TGCGCCAGCAGCTTGGTACAGGGAACTAATGAAAAG. Translating gives CASSLVQGTNEK. The whole CDR3 reads CASSLVQGTNEKLFF.

On this clone itself: The sequence runs out 3 residues before the end of the CDR3; the remainder is reconstructed from the germline J gene. The chain combines TRBV29-1 with TRBJ1-1, with 7 bases aligning to TRBD1. CDR1 is SQVTM, CDR2 ANQGSEA, per germline. The V segment lost 7 bases and the J segment 0 bases; nucleotides outside the gene matches: 5. This CDR3 region has 13 residues. The sequenced part of the CDR3 DNA is TGCAGCGCCAGGGGACAGCTGAACACTGAA. Encoded protein: CSARGQLNTE. The entire CDR3 reads CSARGQLNTEAFF.

In the case of this clone: The DNA ends 3 residues before the CDR3 does, and the rest of the CDR3 is filled in from the germline J gene. The chain recombines TRBV2 with TRBJ2-2; 9 nucleotides align to TRBD2. The V gene's germline CDR1 is SNHLY and CDR2 FYNNEI. This CDR3 is built from 15 residues. The trim removed 6 bases at V and 1 base at J, leaving 3 bases unmatched. The sequenced CDR3 bases are TGTGCCAGCAGAGGACTAGCGCAGAACACCGGGGAG. It codes for CASRGLAQNTGE. The entire CDR3 protein is CASRGLAQNTGELFF.

The part of the CDR3 DNA that was read is TGTGCCAGCAGTTACGGTGGGCTAGCGGGAGGGCCTGAGACC. This gives the protein CASSYGGLAGGPET. The CDR3, in full, reads CASSYGGLAGGPETQYF. V is TRBV6-2 or TRBV6-3 and J is TRBJ2-5, with 12 bases fitting TRBD2. The read is 3 residues too short to cover the CDR3 end, so that end is filled in from the germline J gene. Germline-derived CDR1 and CDR2 are MNHEY and SVGEGT. Trimming took 2 bases from V and 5 from J; bases not matched to a gene: 9. CDR3 length: 17 residues.

Points on this clone: Coverage ceases 3 residues before the CDR3 finishes, and the germline J gene fills in the end. The genes are TRBV13 and TRBJ2-3, with 9 bases aligning to TRBD2. The CDR3 has 17 amino acids. CDR1 and CDR2 from the germline V gene are PRHDT and FYEKMQ (reference sequence). After removal of 4 bases from V and 0 bases from J, the junction contained 8 bases not matched to a gene. Here the CDR3 reads CASSSTSGVTSTDTQYF. The sequenced part of the CDR3 DNA is TGTGCCAGCAGCTCGACTAGCGGAGTTACTAGCACAGATACG.

To note about this clone: The read comes to an end 3 residues before the CDR3 does, leaving the germline J gene to fill in the end. The chain employs TRBV30 and TRBJ1-2; 7 bases are shared with TRBD1. The CDR3 runs to 14 residues. With V trimmed by 7 bases and J by 0 bases, 8 bases remained unmatched. CDR1 and CDR2 from the germline V gene are GTSNPN and SVGIG (reference sequence). The part of the CDR3 DNA that was read is TGTGCCTTAACAACCGGGACAGCTAACTATGGC. This encodes CALTTGTANYG. The CDR3 in full is CALTTGTANYGYTF.

About this clone itself: The read comes to an end 3 residues before the CDR3 does, leaving the germline J gene to fill in the end. The chain uses TRBV19 and TRBJ1-3; D perhaps matches TRBD1 (6 bases). Trimming pared 5 bases from V and 2 bases from J, leaving 16 bases between. The germline V gene encodes CDR1 LNHDA and CDR2 SQIVND (reference sequence). CDR3 length: 16 amino acids. The CDR3 bases that were read are TGTGCCAGTAGTTCCTCCACAGGGATGGCTGGAAACACC. Its translation is CASSSSTGMAGNT. The whole CDR3 reads CASSSSTGMAGNTIYF.